The TCR beta chain under discussion was sequenced for a study of radiotherapy plus CTLA-4 blockade in lung cancer. V was pared by 7 bases and J by 0 bases, with 6 bases of the junction left unmatched. There are 15 residues in the CDR3. CDR1 and CDR2 from the germline V gene are ENHRY and SYGVKD. Study observations and caveats: Following radiotherapy plus ipilimumab, tumor-derived TCR clones expanded in the blood.

Sequenced by immunoSEQ multiplex PCR; TCRdb stores in-frame clones only, minus some. This table has about 39,000 clones, more than 70% appearing once. In regard to this clone: Its specificity is unknown.

This sequence joins TRBV10-3 and TRBJ1-1, with 9 bases fitting TRBD1. The sequences come from peripheral blood, collected from a patient treated with radiotherapy plus ipilimumab. The clonotype was recovered from a human donor with non-small cell lung cancer that progressed on radiotherapy plus ipilimumab. The DNA of the CDR3 is TGTGCCATCAAAGGACAGGGGCAAATGAACACTGAAGCTTTCTTT. Its translation: CAIKGQGQMNTEAFF.